The present entry profiles one T cell receptor beta chain with its context. Its antigen is still unknown. Trimming took off 1 base at V and 11 bases at J, with 14 bases between the two ends. The CDR3 has 13 residues. Germline loops: CDR1 SGHDT, CDR2 YYEEEE. These data come from a study of cytomegalovirus exposure and HLA in healthy donors. General study findings and limits: Most TCR beta V segments were productive about 90% or about 30% of the time in an earlier analysis.

With 60 Vbeta and 13 Jbeta primers, the PCR was carried out. Generated by immunoSEQ multiplex PCR, the TCRdb table keeps only in-frame clones and is missing some. The data hold about 160,000 clones, with around 77% observed a single time. The sequenced sample was PBMCs. This TCR was recovered from a man aged 55 to 69 in good health and CMV-seronegative. The chain is built from TRBV5-6 and TRBJ2-3; D is possibly TRBD2 (6 bases). CDR3 sequence reads: CASSLRAGKEQYF. CDR3 bases: TGTGCCAGCAGCTTGCGGGCGGGGAAGGAGCAGTATTTT.